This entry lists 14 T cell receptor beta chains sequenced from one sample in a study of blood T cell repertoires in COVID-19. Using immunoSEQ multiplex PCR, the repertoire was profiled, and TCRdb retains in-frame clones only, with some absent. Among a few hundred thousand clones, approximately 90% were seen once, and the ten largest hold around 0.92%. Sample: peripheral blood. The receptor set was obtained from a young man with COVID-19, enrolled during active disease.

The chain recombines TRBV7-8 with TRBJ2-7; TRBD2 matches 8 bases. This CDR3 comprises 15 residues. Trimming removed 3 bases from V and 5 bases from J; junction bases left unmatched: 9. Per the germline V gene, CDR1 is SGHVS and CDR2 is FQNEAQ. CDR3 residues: CASSFTGGLGHEQYF. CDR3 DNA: TGTGCCAGCAGCTTCACGGGAGGGCTAGGGCACGAGCAGTACTTC. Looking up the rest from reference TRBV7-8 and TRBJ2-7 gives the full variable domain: GAGVSQSPRYKVAKRGQDVALRCDPISGHVSLFWYQQALGQGPEFLTYFQNEAQLDKSGLPSDRFFAERPEGSVSTLKIQRTQQEDSAVYLCASSFTGGLGHEQYFGPGTRLTVT.

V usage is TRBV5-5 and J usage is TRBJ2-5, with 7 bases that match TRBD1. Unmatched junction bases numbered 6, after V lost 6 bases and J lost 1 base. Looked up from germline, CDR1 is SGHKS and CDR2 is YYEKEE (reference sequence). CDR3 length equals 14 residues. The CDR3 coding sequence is TGTGCCAGCACCCGGGACAGCCCCCAAGAGACCCAGTACTTC. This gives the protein CASTRDSPQETQYF.

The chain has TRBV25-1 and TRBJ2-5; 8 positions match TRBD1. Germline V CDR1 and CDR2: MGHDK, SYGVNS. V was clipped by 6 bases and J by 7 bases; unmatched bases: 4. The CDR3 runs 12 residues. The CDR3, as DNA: TGTGCCAGCAGCGACGACAGGGGGACCCAGTACTTC. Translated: CASSDDRGTQYF.

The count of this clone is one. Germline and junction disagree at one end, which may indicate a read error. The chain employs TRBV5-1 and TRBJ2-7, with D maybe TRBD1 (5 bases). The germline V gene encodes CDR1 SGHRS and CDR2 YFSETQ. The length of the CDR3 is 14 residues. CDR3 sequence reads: CASSLGQGSHEQYF. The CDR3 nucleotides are TGCGCCAGCAGCTTGGGGCAGGGCTCCCACGAGCAGTACTTC.

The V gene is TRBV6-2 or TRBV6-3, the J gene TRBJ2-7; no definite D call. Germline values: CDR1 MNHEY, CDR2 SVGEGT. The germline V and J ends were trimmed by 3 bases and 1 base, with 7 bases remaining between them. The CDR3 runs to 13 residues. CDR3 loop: CASSYYGSYEQYF. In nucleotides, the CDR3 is TGTGCCAGCAGTTATTACGGGTCCTACGAGCAGTACTTC.

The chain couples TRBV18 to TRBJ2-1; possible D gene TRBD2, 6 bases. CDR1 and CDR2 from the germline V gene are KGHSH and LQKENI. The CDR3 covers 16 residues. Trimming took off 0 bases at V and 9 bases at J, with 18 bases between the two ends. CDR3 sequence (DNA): TGTGCCAGCTCACCACCGGAGGGGAGATCAGGTAGTGAGCAGTTCTTC. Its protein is CASSPPEGRSGSEQFF.

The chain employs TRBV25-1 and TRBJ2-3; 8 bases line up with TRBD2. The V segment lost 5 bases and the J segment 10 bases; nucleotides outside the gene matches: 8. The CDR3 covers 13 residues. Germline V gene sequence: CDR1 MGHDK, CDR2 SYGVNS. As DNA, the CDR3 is TGTGCCAGCAGTTTCGGGAGGGCCGTCCCGCAGTATTTT. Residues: CASSFGRAVPQYF.

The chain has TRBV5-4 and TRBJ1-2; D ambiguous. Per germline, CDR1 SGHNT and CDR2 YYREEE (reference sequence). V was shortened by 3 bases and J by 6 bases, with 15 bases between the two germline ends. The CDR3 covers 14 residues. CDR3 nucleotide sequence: TGTGCCAGCAGCTCACCGACATTCAGTGATGGCTACACCTTC. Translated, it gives CASSSPTFSDGYTF. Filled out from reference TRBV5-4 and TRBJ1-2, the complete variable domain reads ETGVTQSPTHLIKTRGQQVTLRCSSQSGHNTVSWYQQALGQGPQFIFQYYREEENGRGNFPPRFSGLQFPNYSSELNVNALELDDSALYLCASSSPTFSDGYTFGSGTRLTVV.

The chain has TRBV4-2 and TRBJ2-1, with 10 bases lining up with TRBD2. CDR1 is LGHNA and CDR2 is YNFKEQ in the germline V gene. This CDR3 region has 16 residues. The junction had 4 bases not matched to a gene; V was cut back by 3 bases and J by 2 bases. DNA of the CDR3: TGTGCCAGCAGCCAGAACCTAGCGGGAGCCTACAATGAGCAGTTCTTC. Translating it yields CASSQNLAGAYNEQFF.

In DNA, the CDR3 is TGTGCCAGCAGCCCCGTCCTTAGCGGGGCAGATACGCAGTATTTT. Its translation: CASSPVLSGADTQYF. This rearrangement joins TRBV7-8 to TRBJ2-3; 8 bases are a match to TRBD2. With V trimmed by 5 bases and J by 4 bases, 8 bases remained unmatched. Germline CDR1 and CDR2: SGHVS and FQNEAQ. The CDR3 runs to 15 residues.

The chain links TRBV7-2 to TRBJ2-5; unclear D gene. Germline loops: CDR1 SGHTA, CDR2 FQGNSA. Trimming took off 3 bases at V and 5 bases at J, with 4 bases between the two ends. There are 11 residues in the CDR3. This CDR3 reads CASSFLETQYF. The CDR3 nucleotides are TGTGCCAGCAGCTTTCTTGAGACCCAGTACTTC. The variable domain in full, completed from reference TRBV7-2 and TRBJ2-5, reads GAGVSQSPSNKVTEKGKDVELRCDPISGHTALYWYRQSLGQGLEFLIYFQGNSAPDKSGLPSDRFSAERTGGSVSTLTIQRTQQEDSAVYLCASSFLETQYFGPGTRLLVL.

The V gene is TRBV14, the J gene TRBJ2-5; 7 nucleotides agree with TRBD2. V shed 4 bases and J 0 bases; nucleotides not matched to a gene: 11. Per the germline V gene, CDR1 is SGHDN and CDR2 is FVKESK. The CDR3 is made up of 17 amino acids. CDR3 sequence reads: CASSPRGAGWYQETQYF. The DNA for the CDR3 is TGTGCCAGCAGCCCGCGTGGAGCGGGGTGGTACCAAGAGACCCAGTACTTC.

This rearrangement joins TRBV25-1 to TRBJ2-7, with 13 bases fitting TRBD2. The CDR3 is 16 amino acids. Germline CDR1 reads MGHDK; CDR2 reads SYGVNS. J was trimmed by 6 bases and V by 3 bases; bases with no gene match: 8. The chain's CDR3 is CASSDRRTSGRREQYF. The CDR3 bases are TGTGCCAGCAGTGATCGTAGGACTAGCGGGAGACGCGAGCAGTACTTC.

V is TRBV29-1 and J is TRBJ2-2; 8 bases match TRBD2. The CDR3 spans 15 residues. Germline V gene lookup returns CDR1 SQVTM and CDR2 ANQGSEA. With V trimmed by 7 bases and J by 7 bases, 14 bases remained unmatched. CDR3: CSGYRGSGSGGELFF. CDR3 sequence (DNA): TGCAGCGGATACCGGGGAAGCGGGAGTGGCGGGGAGCTGTTTTTT.